The sequence of this T cell receptor (beta chain) was determined in a study of T cell changes during pregnancy in multiple sclerosis. Clones were sequenced by immunoSEQ multiplex PCR, and TCRdb holds only the in-frame ones, with some missing. The sample shows 55,000 to 95,000 clones, approximately 94% of them seen only once. The length of the CDR3 is 14 residues. Germline V lookup: CDR1 KGHSH, CDR2 LQKENI. With 3 bases clipped from V and 8 bases from J, the junction kept 8 bases outside the gene matches. The rearrangement uses TRBV18 and TRBJ1-1, with 8 bases identical to TRBD1. The receptor was isolated from a female donor in good health, enrolled as a control in a pregnancy study. Sample: peripheral blood, taken in the second trimester of pregnancy. The DNA of the CDR3 is TGTGCCAGCTCACCTCACCCGACAGGGGCGGAAGCTTTCTTT. Its translation is CASSPHPTGAEAFF.